Sequencing of this T cell receptor (beta chain) was carried out in a study of T cell changes during pregnancy in multiple sclerosis. This clone is a singleton in its sample. Assay: immunoSEQ multiplex PCR; the TCRdb copy retains only in-frame clones and omits some. The table has 40,000 to 45,000 clones, 80% to 90% seen once. This CDR3 contains 17 residues. Germline CDR1 reads LNHDA; CDR2 reads SQIVND (reference sequence). J lost 1 base, V lost 4 bases, and 10 bases had no gene match. This chain joins TRBV19 and TRBJ2-1; 7 positions agree with TRBD2. The TCR comes from a female donor with multiple sclerosis, enrolled in a pregnancy study. Source: CD4+ T cells from peripheral blood mononuclear cells, taken in the first trimester of pregnancy. Here the CDR3 reads CASSSLGGLGSYNEQFF. In DNA form, the CDR3 reads TGTGCCAGTAGTAGCTTGGGGGGGTTAGGATCCTACAATGAGCAGTTCTTC.